The 20 T cell receptor beta chains listed next were all sequenced from one sample in a study of identical twins. Via MiXCR, TCRdb re-called the 5' RACE reads, giving one row per CDR3 protein. The data show 540,000 or so distinct CDR3 sequences, 20% to 25% seen once. This sample also belongs to another study, concerning yellow fever vaccine responses in identical twins.

The sequencing input was CD4+ T cells sorted from blood. The receptors derive from a woman aged 18-29 years in good health.

This clonotype showed up just a few times. The chain links TRBV6-2 or TRBV6-3 to TRBJ2-2, with TRBD1 as a possible D gene (6 bases). This CDR3 contains 16 residues. V lost 5 bases and J 5 bases, leaving 18 bases between the germline ends. Germline lookup yields CDR1 MNHEY and CDR2 SVGEGT. The CDR3: CASSENQGKFTGELFF. For the CDR3, the DNA is TGTGCCAGCAGTGAGAACCAGGGGAAATTTACCGGGGAGCTGTTTTTT.

The V gene is TRBV5-1, the J gene TRBJ1-1; D is perhaps TRBD1 (6 bases). Germline assignment: CDR1 SGHRS and CDR2 YFSETQ. The CDR3 extends over 17 amino acids. The V gene lost 0 bases and the J gene lost 2 bases, with 17 bases spanning the gap. The CDR3: CASSLGQPRGGNTEAFF. The DNA of the CDR3 is TGCGCCAGCAGCTTGGGGCAGCCAAGGGGGGGAAACACTGAAGCTTTCTTT.

This chain links TRBV18 with TRBJ2-1; a possible D gene is TRBD2 (5 bases). The CDR3 loop spans 12 amino acids. V was clipped by 6 bases and J by 6 bases, with 9 bases between them. From germline, CDR1 is KGHSH and CDR2 LQKENI. For the CDR3, the DNA is TGTGCCAGCTCTAGCGCAGCCAATGAGCAGTTCTTC. Its protein is CASSSAANEQFF.

This clonotype came up many times. The rearrangement uses TRBV12-3 or TRBV12-4 and TRBJ2-4; a weak D match, TRBD2 (6 bases). V was pared by 3 bases and J by 7 bases, with 13 bases between. The CDR3 has 14 residues. The chain's CDR3 is CASSLRTIGNIQYF. In DNA form, the CDR3 reads TGTGCCAGCAGTTTGCGGACTATTGGGAACATTCAGTACTTC.

Many counts were recorded for this clonotype. J is TRBJ2-7 and V is TRBV4-1; D possibly uses TRBD1 or TRBD2 (5 bases each). The CDR3 totals 15 residues. V was shortened by 0 bases and J by 12 bases, with 21 bases between the two germline ends. Per germline, CDR1 MGHRA and CDR2 YSYEKL. The CDR3 is CASSQDPGAEWDSYF. For the CDR3, the DNA is TGCGCCAGCAGCCAAGACCCCGGGGCAGAATGGGATTCGTACTTC.

This clonotype was seen a few times. The rearrangement uses TRBV2 and TRBJ2-7, with TRBD1 matching 7 bases. Germline-derived CDR1 and CDR2 are SNHLY and FYNNEI. This CDR3 is 14 amino acids long. Unmatched junction bases numbered 6, after V lost 6 bases and J lost 1 base. The CDR3 nucleotides read TGTGCCAGCAGCACAGGGGTTTTGTCCTACGAGCAGTACTTC. As protein: CASSTGVLSYEQYF. Full variable domain (rest looked up from reference TRBV2 and TRBJ2-7): EPEVTQTPSHQVTQMGQEVILRCVPISNHLYFYWYRQILGQKVEFLVSFYNNEISEKSEIFDDQFSVERPDGSNFTLKIRSTKLEDSAMYFCASSTGVLSYEQYFGPGTRLTVT.

This clonotype has only a few counts. This chain links TRBV14 with TRBJ2-1; 9 bases are a match to TRBD2. Germline CDR1 reads SGHDN; CDR2 reads FVKESK. V was pared by 3 bases and J by 4 bases, with 10 bases of the junction left unmatched. The CDR3 is 17 amino acids. The chain's CDR3 is CASSQGLAPGGYNEQFF. For the CDR3, the DNA is TGTGCCAGCAGCCAGGGACTAGCACCCGGGGGATACAATGAGCAGTTCTTC. The entire variable domain, with the rest obtained from reference TRBV14 and TRBJ2-1, is as follows: EAGVTQFPSHSVIEKGQTVTLRCDPISGHDNLYWYRRVMGKEIKFLLHFVKESKQDESGMPNNRFLAERTGGTYSTLKVQPAELEDSGVYFCASSQGLAPGGYNEQFFGPGTRLTVL.

This chain's CDR3 is CASSLDQAAYEQYF. The DNA for the CDR3 is TGTGCCAGCAGTCTGGACCAGGCGGCGTACGAGCAGTACTTC. The genes are TRBV28 and TRBJ2-7; D is uncertain. V shed 5 bases and J shed 4 bases, with 15 bases lying between them. The CDR3 consists of 14 residues. Germline loops: CDR1 MDHEN, CDR2 SYDVKM.

This clonotype was recorded a few times. The chain combines TRBV18 with TRBJ1-4; 7 positions match TRBD1. The junction had 7 bases not matched to a gene; V was cut back by 3 bases and J by 3 bases. Looked up from germline, CDR1 is KGHSH and CDR2 is LQKENI. The CDR3 totals 16 residues. The CDR3 region is CASSPYRQGANEKLFF. The CDR3 DNA is TGTGCCAGCTCACCCTATCGGCAGGGGGCTAATGAAAAACTGTTTTTT.

This chain links TRBV12-3 or TRBV12-4 with TRBJ2-1; possible D gene TRBD2, 6 bases. Trimming took off 7 bases at V and 2 bases at J, with 15 bases between the two ends. This CDR3 comprises 15 residues. The CDR3: CASKRDSNPYNEQFF. CDR3 DNA sequence: TGTGCCAGCAAACGGGACTCGAACCCCTACAATGAGCAGTTCTTC.

The CDR3 DNA reads as TGTGCCAGCAGGTGCGTGAGGGCAGATACGCAGTATTTT. Translating gives CASRCVRADTQYF. The rearrangement uses TRBV21-1 and TRBJ2-3; the table's D call TRBD2 went unverified against the DNA. TRBV21-1 is given as a pseudogene. The CDR3 extends over 13 amino acids.

This clonotype occurred a few times. For the CDR3, the DNA is TGTGCCAGCAGTCAAGACAAGACCTGGAACACTGAAGCTTTCTTT. Protein product: CASSQDKTWNTEAFF. This chain connects TRBV2 to TRBJ1-1; unclear D gene. V was cut by 5 bases and J by 1 base, with 14 bases left in between. CDR3 length: 15 amino acids. The V gene's germline CDR1 is SNHLY and CDR2 FYNNEI. Using reference TRBV2 and TRBJ1-1 for the parts outside the CDR3, the full variable domain is EPEVTQTPSHQVTQMGQEVILRCVPISNHLYFYWYRQILGQKVEFLVSFYNNEISEKSEIFDDQFSVERPDGSNFTLKIRSTKLEDSAMYFCASSQDKTWNTEAFFGQGTRLTVV.

The chain joins TRBV11-2 to TRBJ1-2; weak D call: TRBD1 (5 bases). Germline V gene sequence: CDR1 SGHAT, CDR2 FQNNGV. The CDR3 loop spans 14 amino acids. The V and J ends lost 5 bases and 5 bases respectively, with 15 bases between them. The CDR3: CASSPGGVQYGYTF. The CDR3 coding sequence is TGTGCCAGCAGCCCCGGGGGGGTACAGTATGGCTACACCTTC.

The chain employs TRBV28 and TRBJ1-2; D is undetermined. Trimming stripped 3 bases from V and 1 base from J, with 6 bases between. The germline CDR1 and CDR2 sequences are MDHEN and SYDVKM. The CDR3 totals 13 residues. The CDR3 region has the DNA TGTGCCAGCAGTTTGCAATATAACTATGGCTACACCTTC. It yields the protein CASSLQYNYGYTF.

The chain carries TRBV6-1 and TRBJ2-1, with a possible D match to TRBD1 (6 bases). Germline values: CDR1 MNHNS, CDR2 SASEGT. Trimming pared 6 bases from V and 3 bases from J, leaving 15 bases between. This CDR3 is 15 amino acids long. CDR3 region: CASRQTGIIYNEQFF. The DNA of the CDR3 is TGTGCCAGCAGACAAACAGGGATAATCTACAATGAGCAGTTCTTC.

This clonotype was seen more than once but under ten times. The chain uses TRBV6-5 and TRBJ1-6; 7 bases are shared with TRBD1. The trim removed 0 bases at V and 7 bases at J, leaving 9 bases unmatched. Germline values: CDR1 MNHEY, CDR2 SVGAGI. The CDR3 loop spans 17 amino acids. CDR3: CASSYSRIDRANSPLHF. In DNA, the CDR3 is TGTGCCAGCAGTTACTCGAGGATTGACAGGGCAAATTCACCCCTCCACTTT.

In its sample, this clonotype was seen a few times. The V and J genes are TRBV3-1 and TRBJ1-6; no reliable D call. The CDR3 length is 15 residues. Germline CDR1 reads LGHDT; CDR2 reads YNNKEL (reference sequence). The V gene lost 2 bases and the J gene lost 10 bases, with 15 bases spanning the gap. CDR3 nucleotide sequence: TGTGCCAGCAGCCAACCCCCCTCGGGAAGATCACCCCTCCACTTT. Protein sequence: CASSQPPSGRSPLHF.

This clonotype was observed a few times. This chain joins TRBV5-1 and TRBJ1-4; possibly TRBD1 for D (6 bases). The germline V and J ends were trimmed by 5 bases and 2 bases, with 7 bases remaining between them. This CDR3 has 13 amino acids. The germline gives CDR1 SGHRS, CDR2 YFSETQ. The CDR3 protein is CASRQGTNEKLFF. In DNA, the CDR3 is TGCGCCAGCAGGCAGGGGACTAATGAAAAACTGTTTTTT.

This clonotype has at least ten counts. The V and J genes are TRBV5-1 and TRBJ1-3; D not certain. V was shortened by 2 bases and J by 4 bases, with 16 bases between the two germline ends. CDR1 and CDR2 from the germline V gene are SGHRS and YFSETQ. The CDR3 is 16 residues long. The CDR3 here is CASSLAPQSGGNTIYF. The CDR3 DNA follows: TGCGCCAGCAGCTTAGCGCCACAGAGTGGCGGAAACACCATATATTTT.

The CDR3 bases are TGTGCCAGCAGTTTCATGACCGGGACAGGGTCTTCCCACACTGAAGCTTTCTTT. It is translated as CASSFMTGTGSSHTEAFF. This chain connects TRBV11-2 to TRBJ1-1; 9 bases are shared with TRBD1. With V trimmed by 6 bases and J by 3 bases, 17 bases remained unmatched. Germline assignment: CDR1 SGHAT and CDR2 FQNNGV. CDR3 length: 18 residues.